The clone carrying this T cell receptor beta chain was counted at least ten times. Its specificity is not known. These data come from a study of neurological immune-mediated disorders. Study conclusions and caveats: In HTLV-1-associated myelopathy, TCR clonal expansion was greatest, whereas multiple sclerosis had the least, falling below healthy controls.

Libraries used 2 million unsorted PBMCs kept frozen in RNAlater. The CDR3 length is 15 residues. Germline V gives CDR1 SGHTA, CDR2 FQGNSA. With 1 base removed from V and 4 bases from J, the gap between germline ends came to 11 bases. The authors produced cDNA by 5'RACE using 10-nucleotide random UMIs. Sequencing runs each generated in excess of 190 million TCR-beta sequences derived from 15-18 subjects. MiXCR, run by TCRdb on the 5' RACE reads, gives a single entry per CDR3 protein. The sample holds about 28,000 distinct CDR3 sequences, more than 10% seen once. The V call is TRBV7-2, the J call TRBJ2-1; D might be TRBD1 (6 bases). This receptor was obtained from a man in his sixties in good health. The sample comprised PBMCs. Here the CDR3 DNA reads TGTGCCAGCAGCTTAGTCAGGGGTGTTTACAATGAGCAGTTCTTC. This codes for CASSLVRGVYNEQFF.